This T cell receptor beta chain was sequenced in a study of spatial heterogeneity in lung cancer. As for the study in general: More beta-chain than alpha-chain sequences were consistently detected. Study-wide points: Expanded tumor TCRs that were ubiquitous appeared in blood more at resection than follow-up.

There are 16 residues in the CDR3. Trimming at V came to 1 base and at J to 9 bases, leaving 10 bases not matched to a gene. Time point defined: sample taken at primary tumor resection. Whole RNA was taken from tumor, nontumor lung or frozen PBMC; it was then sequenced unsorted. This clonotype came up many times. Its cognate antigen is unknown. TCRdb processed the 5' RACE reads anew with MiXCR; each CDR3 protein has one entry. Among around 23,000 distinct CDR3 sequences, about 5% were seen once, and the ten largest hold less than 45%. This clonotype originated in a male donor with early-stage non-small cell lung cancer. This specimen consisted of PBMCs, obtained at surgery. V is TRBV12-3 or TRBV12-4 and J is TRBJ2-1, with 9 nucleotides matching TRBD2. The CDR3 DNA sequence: TGTGCCAGCAGTTTAGGGGGGTGGACTAGCGTGGCTGAGCAGTTCTTC. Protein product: CASSLGGWTSVAEQFF.